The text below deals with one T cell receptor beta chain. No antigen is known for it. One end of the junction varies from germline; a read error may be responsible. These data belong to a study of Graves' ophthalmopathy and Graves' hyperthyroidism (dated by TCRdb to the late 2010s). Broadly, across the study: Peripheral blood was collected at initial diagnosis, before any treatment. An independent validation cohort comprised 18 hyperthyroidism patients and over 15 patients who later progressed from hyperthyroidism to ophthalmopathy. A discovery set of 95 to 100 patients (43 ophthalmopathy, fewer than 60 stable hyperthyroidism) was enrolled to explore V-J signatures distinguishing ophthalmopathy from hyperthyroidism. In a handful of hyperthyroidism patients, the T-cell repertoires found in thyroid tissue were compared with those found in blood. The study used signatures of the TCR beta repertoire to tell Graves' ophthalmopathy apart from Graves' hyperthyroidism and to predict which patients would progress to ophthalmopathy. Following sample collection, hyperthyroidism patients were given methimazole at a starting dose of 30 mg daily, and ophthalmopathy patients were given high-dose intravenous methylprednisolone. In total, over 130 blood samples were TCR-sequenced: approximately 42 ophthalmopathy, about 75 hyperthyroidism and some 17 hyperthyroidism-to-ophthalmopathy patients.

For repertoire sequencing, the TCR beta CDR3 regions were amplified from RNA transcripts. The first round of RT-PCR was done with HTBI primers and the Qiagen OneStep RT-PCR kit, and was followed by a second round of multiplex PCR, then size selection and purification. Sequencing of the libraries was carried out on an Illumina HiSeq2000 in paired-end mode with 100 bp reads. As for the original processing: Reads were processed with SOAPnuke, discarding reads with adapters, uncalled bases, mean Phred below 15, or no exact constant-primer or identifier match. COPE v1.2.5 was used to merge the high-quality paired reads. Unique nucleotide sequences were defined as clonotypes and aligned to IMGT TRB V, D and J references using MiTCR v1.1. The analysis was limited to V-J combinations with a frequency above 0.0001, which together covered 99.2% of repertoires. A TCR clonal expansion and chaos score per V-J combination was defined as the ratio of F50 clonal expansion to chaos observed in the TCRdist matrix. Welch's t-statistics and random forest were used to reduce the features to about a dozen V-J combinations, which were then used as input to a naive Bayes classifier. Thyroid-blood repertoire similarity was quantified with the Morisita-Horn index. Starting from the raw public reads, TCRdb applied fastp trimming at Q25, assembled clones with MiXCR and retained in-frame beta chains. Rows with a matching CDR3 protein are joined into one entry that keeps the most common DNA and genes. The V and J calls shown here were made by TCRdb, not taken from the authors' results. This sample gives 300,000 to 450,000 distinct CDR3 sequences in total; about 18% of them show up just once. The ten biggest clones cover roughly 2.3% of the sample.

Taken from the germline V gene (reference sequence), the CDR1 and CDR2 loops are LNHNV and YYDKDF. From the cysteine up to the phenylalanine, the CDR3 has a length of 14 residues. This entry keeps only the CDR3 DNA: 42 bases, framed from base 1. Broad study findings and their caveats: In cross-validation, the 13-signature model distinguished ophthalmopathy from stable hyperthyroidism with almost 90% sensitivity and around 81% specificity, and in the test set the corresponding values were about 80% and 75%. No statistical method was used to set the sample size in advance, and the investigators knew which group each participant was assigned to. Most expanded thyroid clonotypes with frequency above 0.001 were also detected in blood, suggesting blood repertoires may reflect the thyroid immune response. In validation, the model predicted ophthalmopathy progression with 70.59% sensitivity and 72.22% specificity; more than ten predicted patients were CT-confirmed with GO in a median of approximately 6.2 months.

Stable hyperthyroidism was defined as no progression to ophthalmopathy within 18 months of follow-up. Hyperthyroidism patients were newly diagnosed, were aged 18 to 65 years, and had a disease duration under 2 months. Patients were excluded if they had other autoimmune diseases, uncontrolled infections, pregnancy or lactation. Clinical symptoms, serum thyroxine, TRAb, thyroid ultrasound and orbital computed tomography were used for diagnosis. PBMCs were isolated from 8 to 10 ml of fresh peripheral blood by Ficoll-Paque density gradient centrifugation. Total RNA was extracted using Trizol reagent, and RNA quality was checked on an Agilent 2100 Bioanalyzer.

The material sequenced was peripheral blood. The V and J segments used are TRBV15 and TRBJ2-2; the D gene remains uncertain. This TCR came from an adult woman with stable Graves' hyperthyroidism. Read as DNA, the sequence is TGTGCCTCCAGCACGGATTCGAACACCGGGGAGCTGTTTTTT. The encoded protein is CASSTDSNTGELFF.